The sequence of this T cell receptor beta chain was determined in a study of shared clonotypes between healthy human individuals. Study-level results: When naive CD4 clonotypes were compared across a few donors, approximately 5% were shared.

Negatively enriched CD4+ T cells were divided by CD45RA into naive and memory. Method: immunoSEQ multiplex PCR; TCRdb's copy keeps in-frame clones and lacks some. This table has about 660,000 clones, about 74% appearing once. With respect to this clone: Its target is not known. Other DNA sequences from this sample encode an identical CDR3 as well.

V lost 6 bases and J 0 bases, leaving 12 bases between the germline ends. Germline CDR1 MNHNS, CDR2 SASEGT. There are 15 residues in the CDR3. The sample taken for sequencing was memory CD4+ T cells sorted from blood. Subset meaning: CD45RA-negative fraction. This clonotype was obtained from a woman between 25 and 40 years old in good health. The chain recombines TRBV6-1 with TRBJ1-5, with a tentative D call TRBD1 (6 bases). This chain's CDR3 is CASRGGSYSNQPQHF. For the CDR3, the DNA is TGTGCCAGCAGAGGGGGTTCTTATAGCAATCAGCCCCAGCATTTT.